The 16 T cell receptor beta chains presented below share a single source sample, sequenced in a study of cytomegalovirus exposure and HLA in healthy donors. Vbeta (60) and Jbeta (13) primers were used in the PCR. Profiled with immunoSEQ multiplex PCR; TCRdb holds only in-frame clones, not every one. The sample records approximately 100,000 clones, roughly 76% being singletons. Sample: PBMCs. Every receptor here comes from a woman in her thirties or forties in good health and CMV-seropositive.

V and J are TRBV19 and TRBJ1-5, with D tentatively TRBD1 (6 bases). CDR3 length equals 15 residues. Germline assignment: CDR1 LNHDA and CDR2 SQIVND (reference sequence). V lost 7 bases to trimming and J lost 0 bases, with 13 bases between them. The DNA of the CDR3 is TGTGCCAGTATGGAAGGACAGAATAGCAATCAGCCCCAGCATTTT. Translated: CASMEGQNSNQPQHF.

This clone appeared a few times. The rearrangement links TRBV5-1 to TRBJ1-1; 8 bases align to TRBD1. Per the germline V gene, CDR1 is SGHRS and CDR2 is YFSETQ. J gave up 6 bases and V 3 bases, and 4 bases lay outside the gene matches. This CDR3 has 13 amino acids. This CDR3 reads CASSYQGAPEAFF. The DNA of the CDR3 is TGCGCCAGCAGCTATCAGGGGGCCCCTGAAGCTTTCTTT.

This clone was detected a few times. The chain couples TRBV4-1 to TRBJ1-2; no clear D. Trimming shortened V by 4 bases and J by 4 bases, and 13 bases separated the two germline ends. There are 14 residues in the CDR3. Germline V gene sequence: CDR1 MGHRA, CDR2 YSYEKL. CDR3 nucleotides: TGCGCCAGCAGCCGCCCTCCTATCGGCTATGGCTACACCTTC. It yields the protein CASSRPPIGYGYTF.

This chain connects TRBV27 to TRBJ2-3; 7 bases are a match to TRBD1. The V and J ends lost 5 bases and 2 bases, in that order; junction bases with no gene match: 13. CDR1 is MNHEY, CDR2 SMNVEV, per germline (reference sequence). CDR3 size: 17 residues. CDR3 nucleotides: TGTGCCAGCAGTAAACCCCCCGGACAGGTCCACACAGATACGCAGTATTTT. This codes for CASSKPPGQVHTDTQYF.

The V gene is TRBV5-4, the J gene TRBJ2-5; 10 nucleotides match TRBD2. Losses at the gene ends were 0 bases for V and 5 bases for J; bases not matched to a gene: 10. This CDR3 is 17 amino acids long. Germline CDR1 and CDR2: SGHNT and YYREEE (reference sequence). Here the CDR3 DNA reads TGTGCCAGCAGCTTGGTGGGACTAGCGCCTGAGAGGGAGACCCAGTACTTC. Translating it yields CASSLVGLAPERETQYF.

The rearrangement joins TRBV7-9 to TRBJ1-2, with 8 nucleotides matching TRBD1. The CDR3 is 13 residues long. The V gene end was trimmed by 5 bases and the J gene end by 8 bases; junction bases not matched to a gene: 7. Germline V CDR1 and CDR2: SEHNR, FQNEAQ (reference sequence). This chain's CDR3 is CASSLSGQGGYTF. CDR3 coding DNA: TGTGCCAGCAGCCTATCTGGACAGGGCGGCTACACCTTC.

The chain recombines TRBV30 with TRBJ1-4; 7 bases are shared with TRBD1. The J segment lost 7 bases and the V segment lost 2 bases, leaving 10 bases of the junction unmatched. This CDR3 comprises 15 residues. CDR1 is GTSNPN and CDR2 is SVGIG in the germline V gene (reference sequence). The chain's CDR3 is CAWSPPDRLSEKLFF. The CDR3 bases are TGTGCCTGGAGTCCCCCGGACAGGCTATCTGAAAAACTGTTTTTT.

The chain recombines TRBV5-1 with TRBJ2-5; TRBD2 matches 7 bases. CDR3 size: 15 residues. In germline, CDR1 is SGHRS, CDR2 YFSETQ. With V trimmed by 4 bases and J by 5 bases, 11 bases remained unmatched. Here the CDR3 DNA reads TGCGCCAGCAGCCCCGGCGGGGGTCTTGGGGAGACCCAGTACTTC. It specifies CASSPGGGLGETQYF.

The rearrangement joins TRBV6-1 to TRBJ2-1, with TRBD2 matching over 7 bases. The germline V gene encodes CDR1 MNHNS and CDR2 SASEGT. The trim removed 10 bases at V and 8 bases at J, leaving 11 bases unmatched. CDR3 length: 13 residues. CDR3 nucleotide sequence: TGTGCCACCTCGCGCGGACTAGGCGATGAGCAGTTCTTC. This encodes CATSRGLGDEQFF.

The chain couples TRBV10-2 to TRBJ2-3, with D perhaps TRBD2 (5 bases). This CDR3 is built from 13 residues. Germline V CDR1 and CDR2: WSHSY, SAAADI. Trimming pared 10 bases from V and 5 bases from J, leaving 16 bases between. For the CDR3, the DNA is TGCGCCACATCGGAGGCCCGGGGAGATACGCAGTATTTT. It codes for CATSEARGDTQYF.

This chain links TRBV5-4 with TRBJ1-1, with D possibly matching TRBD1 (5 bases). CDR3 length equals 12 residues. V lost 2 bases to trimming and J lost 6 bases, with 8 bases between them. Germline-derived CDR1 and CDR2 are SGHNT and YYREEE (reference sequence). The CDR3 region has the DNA TGTGCCAGCAGCTTAGACAGCGCTGAAGCTTTCTTT. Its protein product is CASSLDSAEAFF.

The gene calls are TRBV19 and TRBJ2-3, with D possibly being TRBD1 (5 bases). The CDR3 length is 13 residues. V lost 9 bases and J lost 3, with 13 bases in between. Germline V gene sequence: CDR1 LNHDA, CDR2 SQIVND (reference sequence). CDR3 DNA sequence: TGTGCCAGCCAGAGCAGGGAAACAGATACGCAGTATTTT. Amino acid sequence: CASQSRETDTQYF.

Here the CDR3 DNA reads TGCAGTGCTGTCCCGGGACATTTTTACACCTTC. The encoded protein is CSAVPGHFYTF. The V gene is TRBV20-1, the J gene TRBJ1-2, with D possibly matching TRBD1 (6 bases). The CDR3 is 11 residues long. Germline V gene data show CDR1 as DFQATT and CDR2 as SNEGSKA (reference sequence). With 5 bases removed from V and 11 bases from J, the gap between germline ends came to 15 bases.

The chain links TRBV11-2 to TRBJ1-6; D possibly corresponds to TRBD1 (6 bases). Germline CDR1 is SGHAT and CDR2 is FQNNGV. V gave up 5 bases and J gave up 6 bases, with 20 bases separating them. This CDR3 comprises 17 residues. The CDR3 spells CASSRRGGGISNSPLHF. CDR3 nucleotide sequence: TGTGCCAGCAGCCGAAGGGGTGGGGGCATAAGTAATTCACCCCTCCACTTT.

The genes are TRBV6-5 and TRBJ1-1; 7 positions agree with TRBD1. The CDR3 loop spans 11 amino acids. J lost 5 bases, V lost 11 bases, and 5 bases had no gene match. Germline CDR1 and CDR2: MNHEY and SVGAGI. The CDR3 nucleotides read TGTGCCTCAGGGGGAAGGACTGAAGCTTTCTTT. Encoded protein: CASGGRTEAFF.

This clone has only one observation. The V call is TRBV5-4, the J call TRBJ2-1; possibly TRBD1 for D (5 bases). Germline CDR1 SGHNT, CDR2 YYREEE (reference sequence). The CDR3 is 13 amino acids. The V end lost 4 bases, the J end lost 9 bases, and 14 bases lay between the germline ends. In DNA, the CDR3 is TGTGCCAGCAGCGAACCAACAGGTTTTGAGCAGTTCTTC. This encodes CASSEPTGFEQFF. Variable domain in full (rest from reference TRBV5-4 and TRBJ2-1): ETGVTQSPTHLIKTRGQQVTLRCSSQSGHNTVSWYQQALGQGPQFIFQYYREEENGRGNFPPRFSGLQFPNYSSELNVNALELDDSALYLCASSEPTGFEQFFGPGTRLTVL.